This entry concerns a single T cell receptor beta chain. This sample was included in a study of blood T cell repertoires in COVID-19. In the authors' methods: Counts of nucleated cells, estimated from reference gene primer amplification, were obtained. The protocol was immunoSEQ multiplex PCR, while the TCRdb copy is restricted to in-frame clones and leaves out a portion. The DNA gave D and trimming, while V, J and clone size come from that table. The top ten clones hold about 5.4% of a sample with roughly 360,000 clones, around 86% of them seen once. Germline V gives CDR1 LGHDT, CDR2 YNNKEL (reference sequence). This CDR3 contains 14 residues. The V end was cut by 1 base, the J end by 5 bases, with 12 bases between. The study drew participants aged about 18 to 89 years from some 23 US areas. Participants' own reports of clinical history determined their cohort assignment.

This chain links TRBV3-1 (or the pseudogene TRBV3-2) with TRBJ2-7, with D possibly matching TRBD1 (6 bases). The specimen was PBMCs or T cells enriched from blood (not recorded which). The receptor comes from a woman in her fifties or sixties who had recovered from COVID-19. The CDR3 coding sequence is TGTGCCAGCAGCCAAGTACAGGGTATCGACGAGCAGTACTTC. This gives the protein CASSQVQGIDEQYF.